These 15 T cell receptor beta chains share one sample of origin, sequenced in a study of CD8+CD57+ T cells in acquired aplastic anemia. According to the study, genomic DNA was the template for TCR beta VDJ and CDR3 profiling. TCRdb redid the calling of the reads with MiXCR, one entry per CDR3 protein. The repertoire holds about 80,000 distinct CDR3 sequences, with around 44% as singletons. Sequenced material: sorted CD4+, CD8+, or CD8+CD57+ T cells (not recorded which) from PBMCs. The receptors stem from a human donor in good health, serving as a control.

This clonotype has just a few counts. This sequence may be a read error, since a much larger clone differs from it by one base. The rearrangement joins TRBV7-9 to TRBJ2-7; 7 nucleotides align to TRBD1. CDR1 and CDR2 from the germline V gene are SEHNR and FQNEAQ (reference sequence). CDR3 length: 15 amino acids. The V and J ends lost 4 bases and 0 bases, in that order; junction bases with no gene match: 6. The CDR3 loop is CASSYPRQGSYEQYF. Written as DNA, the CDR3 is TGTGCCAGCAGCTACCCGAGACAGGGCTCCTACGAGCAGTACTTC.

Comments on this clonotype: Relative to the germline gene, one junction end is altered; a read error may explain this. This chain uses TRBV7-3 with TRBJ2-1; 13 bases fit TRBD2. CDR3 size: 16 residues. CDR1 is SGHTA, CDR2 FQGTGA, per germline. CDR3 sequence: CASSQEGLAGKNEQFF. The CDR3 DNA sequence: TGCGCCAGCAGCCAAGAGGGACTAGCGGGAAAAAATGAGCAGTTCTTC.

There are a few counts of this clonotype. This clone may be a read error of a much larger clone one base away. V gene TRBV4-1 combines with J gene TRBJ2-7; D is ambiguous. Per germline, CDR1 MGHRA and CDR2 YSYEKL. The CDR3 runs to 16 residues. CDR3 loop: CASSQEGKLRYYGQYF. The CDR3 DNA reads TGCGCCAGCAGCCAAGAAGGGAAGTTACGGTACTACGGGCAGTACTTC.

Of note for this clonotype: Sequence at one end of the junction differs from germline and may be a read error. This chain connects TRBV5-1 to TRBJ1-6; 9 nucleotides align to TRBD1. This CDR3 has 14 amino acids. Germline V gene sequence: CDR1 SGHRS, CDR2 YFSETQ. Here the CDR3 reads CASTITGGGSPLHF. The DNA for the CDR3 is TGCGCCAGCACCATCACAGGGGGCGGTTCACCTCTCCACTTT. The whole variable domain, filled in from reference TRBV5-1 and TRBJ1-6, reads KAGVTQTPRYLIKTRGQQVTLSCSPISGHRSVSWYQQTPGQGLQFLFEYFSETQRNKGNFPGRFSGRQFSNSRSEMNVSTLELGDSALYLCASTITGGGSPLHFGNGTRLTVT.

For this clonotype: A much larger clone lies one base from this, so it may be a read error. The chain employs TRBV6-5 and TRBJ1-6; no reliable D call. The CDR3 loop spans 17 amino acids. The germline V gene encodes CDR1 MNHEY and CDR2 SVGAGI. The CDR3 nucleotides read TGTGCCAGCAGTTACTCTGGCACCGAACGGGTATATTCACCCCCCCACTTT. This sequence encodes CASSYSGTERVYSPPHF.

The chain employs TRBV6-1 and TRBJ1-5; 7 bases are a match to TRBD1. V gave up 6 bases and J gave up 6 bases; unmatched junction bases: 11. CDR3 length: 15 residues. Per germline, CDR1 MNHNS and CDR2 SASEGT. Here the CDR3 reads CASRRRQGGSQPQHF. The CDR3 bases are TGTGCCAGCAGAAGACGACAGGGTGGGAGTCAGCCCCAGCATTTT.

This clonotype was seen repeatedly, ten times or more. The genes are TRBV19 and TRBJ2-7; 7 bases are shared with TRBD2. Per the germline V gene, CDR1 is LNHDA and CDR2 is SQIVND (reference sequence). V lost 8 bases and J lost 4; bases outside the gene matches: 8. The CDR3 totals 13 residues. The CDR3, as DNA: TGTGCCAGTTCAGGCGGGGGAAGATACGAGCAGTACTTC. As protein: CASSGGGRYEQYF. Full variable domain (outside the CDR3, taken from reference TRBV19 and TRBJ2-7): DGGITQSPKYLFRKEGQNVTLSCEQNLNHDAMYWYRQDPGQGLRLIYYSQIVNDFQKGDIAEGYSVSREKKESFPLTVTSAQKNPTAFYLCASSGGGRYEQYFGPGTRLTVT.

Written as DNA, the CDR3 is TGTGCCAGTAGTTTTGACAGGGCGCGTAGTAATCAGCCCCAGCATTTT. It yields the protein CASSFDRARSNQPQHF. The rearrangement joins TRBV19 to TRBJ1-5; 7 bases are shared with TRBD1. Trimming took 5 bases from V and 4 from J; bases not matched to a gene: 11. CDR1 and CDR2 (germline): LNHDA, SQIVND (reference sequence). The CDR3 is 16 amino acids.

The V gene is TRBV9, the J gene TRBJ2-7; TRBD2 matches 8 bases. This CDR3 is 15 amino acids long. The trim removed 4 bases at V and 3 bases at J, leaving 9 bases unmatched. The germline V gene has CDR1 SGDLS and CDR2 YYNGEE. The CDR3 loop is CASSLAERESYEQYV. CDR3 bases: TGTGCCAGCAGCTTGGCCGAGCGGGAGAGCTACGAGCAGTACGTC.

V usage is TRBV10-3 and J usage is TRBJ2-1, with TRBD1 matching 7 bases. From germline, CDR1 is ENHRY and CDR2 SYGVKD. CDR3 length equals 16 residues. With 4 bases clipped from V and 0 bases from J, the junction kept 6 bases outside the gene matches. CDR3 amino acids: CAISGSTGSSYNEQFF. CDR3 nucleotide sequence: TGTGCCATCAGTGGCTCGACAGGGTCCTCCTACAATGAGCAGTTCTTC.

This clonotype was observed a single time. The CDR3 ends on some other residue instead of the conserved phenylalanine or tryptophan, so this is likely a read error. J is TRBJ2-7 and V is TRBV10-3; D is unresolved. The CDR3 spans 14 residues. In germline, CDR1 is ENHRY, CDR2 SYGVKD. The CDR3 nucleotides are TGTGCCAGCAGTTTTGGAGCAGCCTCCTACGAGCAGTACCTC. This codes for CASSFGAASYEQYL.

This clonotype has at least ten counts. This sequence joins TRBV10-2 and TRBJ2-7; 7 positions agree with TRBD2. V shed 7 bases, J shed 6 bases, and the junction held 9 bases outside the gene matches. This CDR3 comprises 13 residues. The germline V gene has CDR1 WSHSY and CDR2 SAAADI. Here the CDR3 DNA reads TGCGCCAGCACTGCGGGAGTATCGGGCGAGCAGTACTTC. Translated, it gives CASTAGVSGEQYF.

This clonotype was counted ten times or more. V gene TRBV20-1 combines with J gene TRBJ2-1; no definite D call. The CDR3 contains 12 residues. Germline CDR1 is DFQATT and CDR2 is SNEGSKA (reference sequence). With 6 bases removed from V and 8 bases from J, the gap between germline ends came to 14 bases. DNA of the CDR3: TGCAGTGCCCCCTACCTCGGAGATGAGCAGTTCTTC. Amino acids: CSAPYLGDEQFF.

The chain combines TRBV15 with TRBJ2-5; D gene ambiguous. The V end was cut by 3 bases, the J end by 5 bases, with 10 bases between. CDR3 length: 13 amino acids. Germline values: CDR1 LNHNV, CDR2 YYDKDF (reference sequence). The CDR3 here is CATSSNTRETQYF. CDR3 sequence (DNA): TGTGCCACCAGCAGCAATACGCGGGAGACCCAGTACTTC.

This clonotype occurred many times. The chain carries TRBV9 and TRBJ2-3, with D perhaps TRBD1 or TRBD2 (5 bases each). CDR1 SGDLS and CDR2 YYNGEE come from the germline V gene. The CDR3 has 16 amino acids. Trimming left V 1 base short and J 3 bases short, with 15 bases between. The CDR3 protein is CASSVSGTHRTDTQYF. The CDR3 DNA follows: TGTGCCAGCAGCGTATCTGGGACCCACCGGACAGATACGCAGTATTTT.